The next 25 T cell receptor beta chains were all read from a single sample in a study of CD8+CD57+ T cells in acquired aplastic anemia. Only patients with CD8+CD57+ cell expansion on flow cytometry were chosen for sequencing. TCR beta VDJ and CDR3 profiles were obtained from a genomic DNA template. TCRdb reprocessed the reads via MiXCR and lists one record per CDR3 protein. The sample holds some 120,000 distinct CDR3 sequences, approximately 40% seen once. Sequencing was performed on sorted CD4+, CD8+, or CD8+CD57+ T cells (not recorded which) from PBMCs. These receptors originate from a human donor with aplastic anemia.

This clonotype appeared many times. The J gene is TRBJ1-2, the V gene TRBV7-2; D is possibly TRBD1 (6 bases). CDR1 and CDR2 (germline): SGHTA, FQGNSA. The CDR3 is 16 residues long. Trimming stripped 0 bases from V and 4 bases from J, with 15 bases between. The CDR3 loop reads CASSLAPGQSLYGYTF. Written as DNA, the CDR3 is TGTGCCAGCAGCTTAGCGCCCGGACAGTCCCTCTATGGCTACACCTTC.

There are many counts of this clonotype. The genes are TRBV12-3 or TRBV12-4 and TRBJ1-6; D is ambiguous. The CDR3 length is 15 residues. V was shortened by 3 bases and J by 0 bases, with 6 bases between the two germline ends. CDR3 sequence: CASSFGSSYNSPLHF. CDR3 in DNA: TGTGCCAGCAGTTTCGGAAGCTCCTATAATTCACCCCTCCACTTT.

The V call is TRBV3-1, the J call TRBJ2-7; TRBD2 aligns across 7 bases. In germline, CDR1 is LGHDT, CDR2 YNNKEL (reference sequence). With V trimmed by 1 base and J by 4 bases, 10 bases remained unmatched. The CDR3 contains 16 residues. The DNA for the CDR3 is TGTGCCAGCAGCCAAGGGCTGGGAGGGGCCGGTTACGAGCAGTACTTC. It codes for CASSQGLGGAGYEQYF.

The chain links TRBV2 to TRBJ2-3, with TRBD1 as a possible D gene (6 bases). Looked up from germline, CDR1 is SNHLY and CDR2 is FYNNEI. Trimming shortened V by 2 bases and J by 2 bases, and 11 bases separated the two germline ends. This CDR3 comprises 15 residues. The CDR3 region is CASSETQGNTDTQYF. The CDR3 DNA reads TGTGCCAGCAGTGAAACCCAGGGGAACACAGATACGCAGTATTTT.

This clonotype came up once. The genes are TRBV11-1 and TRBJ2-1; D is ambiguous. Deletions cut 8 bases from V and 7 bases from J, with 18 bases between. In germline, CDR1 is SGHAT, CDR2 FQDESV (reference sequence). CDR3 size: 14 residues. The CDR3 DNA reads TGTGCCAGCTCCGGACGTAACCTCAGAAATGAGCAGTTCTTC. Residues: CASSGRNLRNEQFF.

In this sample, this clonotype turned up a few times. Here the CDR3 reads CATVRPQGTRNYEQYF. The CDR3 DNA follows: TGTGCCACCGTCCGACCTCAGGGTACGAGGAACTACGAGCAGTACTTC. This chain connects TRBV24-1 to TRBJ2-7, with D possibly matching TRBD1 (5 bases). The CDR3 is 16 residues long. The V gene's germline CDR1 is KGHDR and CDR2 SFDVKD. V lost 9 bases and J 3 bases, leaving 23 bases between the germline ends.

This clonotype was observed at least ten times. The chain employs TRBV10-2 and TRBJ1-1; D not certain. This CDR3 is built from 13 residues. Trimming removed 6 bases from V and 0 bases from J, with 8 bases in between. The V gene's germline CDR1 is WSHSY and CDR2 SAAADI. CDR3 DNA sequence: TGCGCCAGCAGGGTGGGAGTGAACACTGAAGCTTTCTTT. It yields the protein CASRVGVNTEAFF.

The rearrangement joins TRBV2 to TRBJ2-7; the match to TRBD1 covers 9 bases. The CDR3 is 12 amino acids. Trimming at V came to 11 bases and at J to 4 bases, leaving 6 bases not matched to a gene. CDR1 SNHLY and CDR2 FYNNEI come from the germline V gene. In nucleotides, the CDR3 is TGTGCCGGGGGACAGGGTATATACGAGCAGTACTTC. This encodes CAGGQGIYEQYF.

This clonotype was picked up many times. The chain employs TRBV20-1 and TRBJ2-1; 8 nucleotides line up with TRBD2. The CDR3 has 15 residues. J gave up 7 bases and V 3 bases, and 11 bases lay outside the gene matches. Germline-derived CDR1 and CDR2 are DFQATT and SNEGSKA (reference sequence). The CDR3 coding sequence is TGCAGTGCTAGTTCGGGGGGGGGCCAGGCGAATGAGCAGTTCTTC. Translation: CSASSGGGQANEQFF.

This clonotype appeared many times. This chain joins TRBV6-2 or TRBV6-3 and TRBJ1-6; tentatively, D is TRBD1 (5 bases). The germline V gene has CDR1 MNHEY and CDR2 SVGEGT. The V end lost 2 bases, the J end lost 1 base, and 12 bases lay between the germline ends. The CDR3 is 17 amino acids. The DNA of the CDR3 is TGTGCCAGCAGTTACGGCCAGGGCAGGTCCTATAATTCACCCCTCCACTTT. It yields the protein CASSYGQGRSYNSPLHF.

This clonotype was detected ten times or more. This sequence joins TRBV7-3 and TRBJ1-5; 9 nucleotides agree with TRBD1. This CDR3 is 17 amino acids long. CDR1 SGHTA and CDR2 FQGTGA come from the germline V gene. With 4 bases clipped from V and 6 bases from J, the junction kept 13 bases outside the gene matches. The CDR3 region is CASSSGEGQGFSQPQHF. CDR3 bases: TGTGCCAGCAGCTCTGGAGAAGGACAGGGGTTTAGTCAGCCCCAGCATTTT.

The chain is built from TRBV10-3 and TRBJ2-5; the D gene is possibly TRBD2 (6 bases). CDR1 and CDR2 (germline): ENHRY, SYGVKD. Trimming cost V 9 bases and J 5 bases, with 16 bases left between them. The length of the CDR3 is 13 residues. CDR3 in DNA: TGTGCCATTAGAGAGTGGAGGGAGGAGACCCAGTACTTC. This encodes CAIREWREETQYF.

Comments on this clonotype: This could be a read error, since a much larger clone is one nucleotide away. The chain uses TRBV20-1 and TRBJ1-2; D perhaps matches TRBD1 (6 bases). The CDR3 spans 10 residues. Germline V gives CDR1 DFQATT, CDR2 SNEGSKA (reference sequence). Here the CDR3 reads CRGGADDYTF. CDR3 sequence (DNA): TGCAGGGGGGGGGCTGATGACTACACCTTC.

In its sample, this clonotype was seen many times. This chain uses TRBV5-5 with TRBJ1-2; 8 bases line up with TRBD1. V lost 0 bases, J lost 8 bases, and 9 bases stayed unmatched. The CDR3 contains 15 residues. CDR1 SGHKS and CDR2 YYEKEE come from the germline V gene (reference sequence). CDR3 sequence: CASSLGTDREGGYTF. CDR3 bases: TGTGCCAGCAGCTTGGGCACGGACAGGGAGGGAGGCTACACCTTC. Using reference TRBV5-5 and TRBJ1-2 for the parts outside the CDR3, the full variable domain is DAGVTQSPTHLIKTRGQQVTLRCSPISGHKSVSWYQQVLGQGPQFIFQYYEKEERGRGNFPDRFSARQFPNYSSELNVNALLLGDSALYLCASSLGTDREGGYTFGSGTRLTVV.

This clonotype occurred once. This chain connects TRBV27 to TRBJ1-6; no clear D gene. The length of the CDR3 is 13 residues. The germline V gene encodes CDR1 MNHEY and CDR2 SMNVEV (reference sequence). The V end was cut by 0 bases, the J end by 10 bases, with 7 bases between. CDR3 in amino acids: CASSLSPASPLHF. The CDR3 bases are TGTGCCAGCAGTTTATCTCCTGCATCACCCCTCCACTTT.

There are many counts of this clonotype. This sequence joins TRBV7-9 and TRBJ1-1; TRBD1 might be the D (5 bases). Deletions cut 5 bases from V and 1 base from J, with 17 bases between. Germline-derived CDR1 and CDR2 are SEHNR and FQNEAQ (reference sequence). The CDR3 has 16 amino acids. The CDR3 DNA reads as TGTGCCAGCAGCCATACGCGGGGACGGGGGAACACTGAAGCTTTCTTT. Encoded protein: CASSHTRGRGNTEAFF.

In this sample, this clonotype turned up a few times. V is TRBV2 and J is TRBJ2-5, with D possibly TRBD1 on 6 matching bases. Germline-derived CDR1 and CDR2 are SNHLY and FYNNEI. The CDR3 is made up of 15 amino acids. V gave up 3 bases and J gave up 3 bases, with 14 bases separating them. The CDR3 sequence is CASSDGGQKKETQYF. The DNA for the CDR3 is TGTGCCAGCAGTGATGGTGGACAGAAAAAAGAGACCCAGTACTTC.

The chain links TRBV9 to TRBJ2-7; D gene ambiguous. This CDR3 spans 11 amino acids. Germline CDR1 is SGDLS and CDR2 is YYNGEE. Trimming removed 4 bases from V and 7 bases from J, with 9 bases in between. This chain's CDR3 is CASSSSREQYF. The CDR3 nucleotides read TGTGCCAGCAGCTCGTCTAGGGAGCAGTACTTC.

CDR3 in amino acids: CASSPRTGLSGNTIYF. CDR3 bases: TGTGCCAGCAGCCCGAGGACAGGACTCTCTGGAAACACCATATATTTT. V gene TRBV2 combines with J gene TRBJ1-3; 7 positions match TRBD1. Germline CDR1 SNHLY, CDR2 FYNNEI. After removal of 6 bases from V and 0 bases from J, the junction contained 8 bases not matched to a gene. The CDR3 totals 16 residues.

Ten or more counts support this clonotype. J is TRBJ2-3 and V is TRBV7-2; D is tentatively TRBD1 or TRBD2 (6 bases each). The CDR3 length is 14 residues. Trimming left V 2 bases short and J 3 bases short, with 9 bases between. The germline gives CDR1 SGHTA, CDR2 FQGNSA. The CDR3 loop is CASSLRGRTDTQYF. The CDR3, as DNA: TGTGCCAGCAGCTTACGGGGGCGGACAGATACGCAGTATTTT.

This clonotype was recorded a few times. V gene TRBV6-1 combines with J gene TRBJ2-2, with D hard to call. Trimming took 6 bases from V and 4 from J, leaving 12 bases between them. The CDR3 totals 14 residues. CDR1 and CDR2 from the germline V gene are MNHNS and SASEGT. CDR3 residues: CASRGPGVTGELFF. CDR3 DNA sequence: TGTGCCAGCAGGGGCCCCGGTGTCACCGGGGAGCTGTTTTTT.

Concerning this clonotype: This is likely a read error, given that the CDR3 carries no conserved phenylalanine or tryptophan at its end. The chain joins TRBV19 to TRBJ1-6, with D maybe TRBD1 (5 bases). Germline loops: CDR1 LNHDA, CDR2 SQIVND (reference sequence). CDR3 size: 13 residues. CDR3 loop: CASSIGGESPLHL. The CDR3 DNA reads TGTGCCAGCAGTATAGGAGGGGAATCACCCCTCCACCTT.

This rearrangement joins TRBV15 to TRBJ1-5, with D unresolved. This CDR3 has 15 amino acids. Per germline, CDR1 LNHNV and CDR2 YYDKDF (reference sequence). Trimming cost V 1 base and J 5 bases, with 12 bases left between them. CDR3 DNA sequence: TGTGCCACCAGCAGAGGGCGAGACACCTATCAGCCCCAGCATTTT. Translating it yields CATSRGRDTYQPQHF.

Concerning this clonotype itself: Since a much larger clone is just one base distant, this may be a read error. The chain is built from TRBV6-1 and TRBJ2-5; 7 bases agree with TRBD1. V dropped 8 bases and J dropped 2; count of bases not matched to a gene: 8. The CDR3 extends over 14 amino acids. Germline assignment: CDR1 MNHNS and CDR2 SASEGT. The CDR3: CASGRDRKQETQYF. CDR3 in DNA: TGTGCCAGCGGCAGGGACAGAAAACAAGAGACCCAGTACTTC.

The chain employs TRBV2 and TRBJ1-5, with D uncertain. The germline gives CDR1 SNHLY, CDR2 FYNNEI. The CDR3 totals 13 residues. V dropped 4 bases and J dropped 5 bases, with 9 bases sitting between them. The CDR3 region has the DNA TGTGCCAGCAGTGGCCAGCTCGATCAGCCCCAGCATTTT. As protein: CASSGQLDQPQHF.